A selection of T cell receptor beta chains follows, all from one sample in a study of blood T cell repertoires in COVID-19. Method: immunoSEQ multiplex PCR; TCRdb's copy keeps in-frame clones and lacks some. The table includes 45,000 to 50,000 clones, roughly nine tenths detected once. Sequencing used peripheral blood. The source is a human donor in a cohort sampled during active COVID-19. The CDR3 runs from the conserved cysteine through the conserved F or W. A D gene is named only where the DNA matches it firmly. Size is omitted from some rows. Given values are once, few, many or a class for expanded clones.

D gene | J gene | V gene | clone size | CDR3 protein | CDR3 DNA
TRBD1 | TRBJ1-1 | TRBV6-5 | - | CASSYSGQANTEAFF | TGTGCCAGCAGTTACTCGGGACAGGCGAACACTGAAGCTTTCTTT
TRBD1 | TRBJ1-4 | TRBV30 | - | CAWRTGGNEKLFF | TGTGCCTGGCGGACAGGGGGTAATGAAAAACTGTTTTTT
- | TRBJ1-4 | TRBV27 | - | CASSSTERAANEKLFF | TGTGCCAGCAGTTCGACAGAGCGCGCGGCTAATGAAAAACTGTTTTTT
- | TRBJ1-2 | TRBV10-3 | - | CAISAPRQGYTF | TGTGCCATCAGTGCGCCTCGTCAGGGCTACACCTTC
- | TRBJ1-2 | TRBV12-5 | - | CASGSGQFGYTF | TGTGCTAGTGGTTCTGGACAGTTCGGCTACACCTTC
- | TRBJ1-1 | TRBV19 | - | CASSIGRREAFF | TGTGCCAGTAGTATAGGGCGGCGTGAAGCTTTCTTT
- | TRBJ1-6 | TRBV27 | - | CASSLGGSILHF | TGTGCCAGCAGTTTGGGCGGGTCCATTCTCCACTTT
- | TRBJ2-7 | TRBV6-5 | - | CASRRRGRYEQYF | TGTGCCAGCAGAAGGCGGGGAAGGTACGAGCAGTACTTC
TRBD2 | TRBJ2-1 | TRBV6-6 | once | CASSSPAGGPGNEQFF | TGTGCCAGCAGTTCACCCGCGGGGGGGCCGGGAAATGAGCAGTTCTTC
- | TRBJ1-1 | TRBV11-2 | - | CASSRGAGLNTEAFF | TGTGCCAGCAGCCGCGGGGCAGGCCTCAACACTGAAGCTTTCTTT
TRBD1 | TRBJ1-2 | TRBV5-4 | - | CASSLGLSGTGLYGYTF | TGTGCCAGCAGCTTGGGTCTGAGTGGGACAGGACTATATGGCTACACCTTC
- | TRBJ2-7 | TRBV6-4 | - | CASRRGGVTYEQYF | TGTGCCAGCCGCCGCGGAGGCGTGACCTACGAGCAGTACTTC
- | TRBJ2-2 | TRBV5-8 | - | CASSLGPRSGELFF | TGTGCCAGCAGCTTGGGACCGAGGAGCGGGGAGCTGTTTTTT
- | TRBJ2-5 | TRBV11-2 | - | CASSSQQVQETQYF | TGTGCCAGCAGCTCCCAACAGGTCCAAGAGACCCAGTACTTC
- | TRBJ2-5 | TRBV7-8 | once | CASSPGGRGETQYF | TGTGCCAGCAGCCCCGGGGGTCGGGGAGAGACCCAGTACTTC
- | TRBJ1-1 | TRBV20-1 | - | CSASWAGTEAFF | TGCAGTGCTAGTTGGGCGGGCACTGAAGCTTTCTTT
- | TRBJ2-7 | TRBV7-9 | - | CASSRDGTYEQYF | TGTGCCAGCAGCCGGGATGGTACCTACGAGCAGTACTTC
TRBD2 | TRBJ2-1 | TRBV5-1 | - | CASSSRTSGGFEQFF | TGCGCCAGCAGCTCGAGGACTAGCGGGGGGTTTGAGCAGTTCTTC
TRBD2 | TRBJ2-7 | TRBV25-1 | - | CASSELTSGGYEQYF | TGTGCCAGCAGTGAATTGACTAGCGGGGGATACGAGCAGTACTTC
- | TRBJ2-1 | TRBV14 | - | CASSERGTFYNEQFF | TGTGCCAGCAGCGAAAGAGGGACATTCTACAATGAGCAGTTCTTC
- | TRBJ1-2 | TRBV4-3 | - | CASSQDPGWSDYGYTF | TGCGCCAGCAGCCAAGACCCCGGGTGGAGTGACTATGGCTACACCTTC
- | TRBJ1-5 | TRBV19 | - | CASSIQYQPQHF | TGTGCCAGTAGTATTCAGTATCAGCCCCAGCATTTT
TRBD1 | TRBJ1-1 | TRBV7-6 | - | CASSRTGGVGNTEAFF | TGTGCCAGCAGCCGCACAGGGGGCGTAGGGAACACTGAAGCTTTCTTT
TRBD2 | TRBJ2-1 | TRBV6-5 | - | CASSYSGTTTYEQFF | TGTGCCAGCAGTTACTCCGGGACTACGACTTATGAGCAGTTCTTC
- | TRBJ2-7 | TRBV5-8 | - | CASSFPGHIYEQYF | TGTGCCAGCAGCTTCCCGGGACATATCTACGAGCAGTACTTC
- | TRBJ2-1 | TRBV7-2 | - | CASSLAGASYNEQFF | TGTGCCAGCAGCTTAGCGGGGGCCTCCTACAATGAGCAGTTCTTC
- | TRBJ2-3 | TRBV13 | - | CASSPGADTQYF | TGTGCCAGCAGCCCCGGGGCAGATACGCAGTATTTT